One sample yielded the 5 T cell receptor beta chains listed below, sequenced in a study of human CD8 memory T cell subsets. Production of TCR beta libraries used UMI-labeled 5' RACE as the method. TCRdb reprocessed the 5' RACE reads, keeping one entry per CDR3 protein, no DNA. The repertoire table contains approximately 9,300 distinct CDR3 sequences. Sequencing was done on a sample of CD8+ T cells from PBMCs. The receptor source for this set is a human donor in good health.

The V gene is TRBV20-1, the J gene TRBJ2-7; as DNA is missing, the TRBD2 call by TCRdb cannot be tested. Per the germline V gene, CDR1 is DFQATT and CDR2 is SNEGSKA (reference sequence). This CDR3 has 15 residues. Here the CDR3 reads CSARNPRRQDYEQYF.

The chain employs TRBV7-9 and TRBJ1-2; the TCRdb call, TRBD1, lacks DNA for checking. The CDR3 has 15 amino acids. The germline V gene encodes CDR1 SEHNR and CDR2 FQNEAQ (reference sequence). CDR3 amino acids: CASSARDRANYGYTF.

This rearrangement joins TRBV5-5 to TRBJ2-1; the TRBD2 assignment by TCRdb is unverifiable without DNA. Germline V gene data show CDR1 as SGHKS and CDR2 as YYEKEE (reference sequence). This CDR3 comprises 19 residues. The CDR3: CASSPGLAVLRGSYNEQFF.

The CDR3: CATSQGTEGSEQYF. This rearrangement joins TRBV15 to TRBJ2-7; the D call from TCRdb, TRBD1, cannot be confirmed without DNA. Germline values: CDR1 LNHNV, CDR2 YYDKDF (reference sequence). The CDR3 is 14 residues long. Based on the CDR3 plus reference TRBV15 and TRBJ2-7, the full variable domain is DAMVIQNPRYQVTQFGKPVTLSCSQTLNHNVMYWYQQKSSQAPKLLFHYYDKDFNNEADTPDNFQSRRPNTSFCFLDIRSPGLGDTAMYLCATSQGTEGSEQYFGPGTRLTVT.

The gene calls are TRBV20-1 and TRBJ2-1; TCRdb selects TRBD1, and the lack of DNA leaves this call unchecked. There are 12 residues in the CDR3. Germline values: CDR1 DFQATT, CDR2 SNEGSKA (reference sequence). CDR3 loop: CSAQDWDNEQFF.